The TCR beta chain under discussion was sequenced for a study of blood T cells in healthy people across ages. Using a J-beta primer mix together with a sample-barcoded 5' primer, a second PCR was run for roughly 7 to 11 cycles. Using its own MiXCR run on the 5' RACE reads, TCRdb lists one record per CDR3 protein. Of hundreds of thousands of distinct CDR3 sequences listed, about 36% are singletons. A minimum of 5.5 micrograms of total RNA was extracted per sample. Germline CDR1 ENHRY, CDR2 SYGVKD. Trimming cost V 0 bases and J 6 bases; bases outside gene matches: 8. The CDR3 loop spans 16 amino acids. The genes are TRBV10-3 and TRBJ2-3; 8 bases align to TRBD2. The material sequenced was blood. This receptor was obtained from a man between 18 and 35 years old in good health. CDR3: CAISESERGGPDTQYF. DNA for the CDR3: TGTGCCATCAGTGAGTCGGAACGGGGGGGCCCGGATACGCAGTATTTT.